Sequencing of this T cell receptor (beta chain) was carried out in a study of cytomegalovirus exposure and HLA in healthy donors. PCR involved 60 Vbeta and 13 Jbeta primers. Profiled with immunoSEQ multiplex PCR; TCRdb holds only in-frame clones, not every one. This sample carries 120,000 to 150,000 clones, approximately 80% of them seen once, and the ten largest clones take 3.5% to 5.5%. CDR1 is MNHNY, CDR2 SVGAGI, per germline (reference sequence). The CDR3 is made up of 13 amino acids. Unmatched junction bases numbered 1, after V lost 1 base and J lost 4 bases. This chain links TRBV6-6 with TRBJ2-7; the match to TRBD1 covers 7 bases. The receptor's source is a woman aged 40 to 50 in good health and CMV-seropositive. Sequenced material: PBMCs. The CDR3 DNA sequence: TGTGCCAGCAGTTACTACAGGGGTTACGAGCAGTACTTC. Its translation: CASSYYRGYEQYF.